The rows below give T cell receptor beta chains drawn from one sample of a study of T cells in Graves' hyperthyroidism and ophthalmopathy. TCRdb processed the multiplex PCR reads anew with MiXCR; each CDR3 protein has one entry. This sample has 300,000 to 450,000 distinct CDR3 sequences, with approximately 25% found just once. The specimen was blood. These receptor sequences come from a man aged 50 or older with Graves' hyperthyroidism. The CDR3 runs from the conserved cysteine through the conserved F or W.

v_call: TRBV20-1
j_call: TRBJ2-5
cdr3_aa: CSANPGLETQYF

v_call: TRBV3-1
j_call: TRBJ1-1
cdr3_aa: CASTSTRREITEAFF

v_call: TRBV2
j_call: TRBJ2-1
cdr3_aa: CASSVSRLAGNEQFF

v_call: TRBV7-3
j_call: TRBJ2-7
cdr3_aa: CASSLDEGLEQYF

v_call: TRBV5-1
j_call: TRBJ2-3
cdr3_aa: CASSITGFPDTQYF

v_call: TRBV5-1
j_call: TRBJ2-7
cdr3_aa: CASRQGGSGEQYF

v_call: TRBV5-1
j_call: TRBJ2-1
cdr3_aa: CASRIRGPENEQFF

v_call: TRBV10-2
j_call: TRBJ2-1
cdr3_aa: CASSTGTTLNEQFF

v_call: TRBV20-1
j_call: TRBJ2-7
cdr3_aa: CSALEPGGTYEQYF

v_call: TRBV20-1
j_call: TRBJ2-1
cdr3_aa: CSASLGAGSYNEQFF

v_call: TRBV7-3
j_call: TRBJ2-5
cdr3_aa: CASSRGQGNVETQYF

v_call: TRBV12-3/TRBV12-4
j_call: TRBJ2-2
cdr3_aa: CASSLGGGATGELFF

v_call: TRBV12-3/TRBV12-4
j_call: TRBJ2-5
cdr3_aa: CASSLGYRTAETQYF

v_call: TRBV2
j_call: TRBJ1-5
cdr3_aa: CASSARTASILYGNQPQHF

v_call: TRBV24-1
j_call: TRBJ2-7
cdr3_aa: CATSTVYEQYF

v_call: TRBV6-1
j_call: TRBJ1-1
cdr3_aa: CASSERWDIYTEAFF

v_call: TRBV3-1
j_call: TRBJ2-6
cdr3_aa: CASSQETAGANVLTF

v_call: TRBV5-1
j_call: TRBJ2-1
cdr3_aa: CASSLDDGTLNEQFF

v_call: TRBV11-1
j_call: TRBJ2-7
cdr3_aa: CASSAPGQTYEQYF

v_call: TRBV11-2
j_call: TRBJ2-7
cdr3_aa: CASSHGPAYEQYF

v_call: TRBV6-1
j_call: TRBJ1-1
cdr3_aa: CASSRTGNPSLTEAFF

v_call: TRBV6-1
j_call: TRBJ2-7
cdr3_aa: CASSTTRRDRVINEQYF

v_call: TRBV20-1
j_call: TRBJ2-3
cdr3_aa: CSAPRTSGRAGDTQYF

v_call: TRBV24-1
j_call: TRBJ2-5
cdr3_aa: CATSDPGREETQYF

v_call: TRBV14
j_call: TRBJ1-5
cdr3_aa: CASSQGPNQPQHF

v_call: TRBV6-1
j_call: TRBJ2-7
cdr3_aa: CASSGTAEQYF

v_call: TRBV5-1
j_call: TRBJ1-1
cdr3_aa: CASRGQGLSVSTEAFF

v_call: TRBV30
j_call: TRBJ2-1
cdr3_aa: CAWQREYEQFF

v_call: TRBV7-9
j_call: TRBJ2-1
cdr3_aa: CASSSGLAEGDEQFF

v_call: TRBV6-5
j_call: TRBJ1-3
cdr3_aa: CASSYDSSGNTIYF

v_call: TRBV7-3
j_call: TRBJ2-1
cdr3_aa: CASSLGGGGGEQFF

v_call: TRBV24-1
j_call: TRBJ1-1
cdr3_aa: CATSDFLQTEAFF

v_call: TRBV4-1
j_call: TRBJ2-7
cdr3_aa: CASSTGEGMWEQYF

v_call: TRBV12-3/TRBV12-4
j_call: TRBJ2-2
cdr3_aa: CASRQILNTGELFF

v_call: TRBV5-1
j_call: TRBJ2-7
cdr3_aa: CASSERGAPTYEQYF

v_call: TRBV20-1
j_call: TRBJ2-7
cdr3_aa: CSALAGANEQYF

v_call: TRBV20-1
j_call: TRBJ2-5
cdr3_aa: CSATRGGGETQYF

v_call: TRBV11-2
j_call: TRBJ2-7
cdr3_aa: CASSLLRSYEQYF

v_call: TRBV7-2
j_call: TRBJ1-2
cdr3_aa: CASSPPGGGARGYTF

v_call: TRBV11-3
j_call: TRBJ2-3
cdr3_aa: CASSLNGGTDTQYF

v_call: TRBV11-3
j_call: TRBJ2-1
cdr3_aa: CASSLAITWTDNEQFF

v_call: TRBV19
j_call: TRBJ2-1
cdr3_aa: CASSISSGRLSYNEQFF

v_call: TRBV9
j_call: TRBJ1-1
cdr3_aa: CASSNARGEAGAFF

v_call: TRBV5-4
j_call: TRBJ2-3
cdr3_aa: CASSHRDPDTQYF

v_call: TRBV28
j_call: TRBJ1-1
cdr3_aa: CASSLRVGRNTEAFF

v_call: TRBV24-1
j_call: TRBJ2-3
cdr3_aa: CATSDSAGQIQYF